This TCR beta chain was sequenced in a study of STAT3 mutations in large granular lymphocyte leukemia. The overall study: 40% of treated T-LGLL patients showed hematologic response to immunosuppression. Regarding the study as a whole: Some patients had dominant TCR clones larger than their STAT3 mutant burden. Every T-LGLL patient had at least one immunodominant TCRbeta clonotype. TCR clonotype switching after therapy occurred in about 35% of the 18 patients.

Average productive template count per sample was roughly 38,000. The assay was immunoSEQ multiplex PCR, and TCRdb's table has in-frame clones only and misses some. The sample contains approximately 13,000 clones, about nine tenths of which appear only once. V lost 3 bases and J 4 bases, leaving 16 bases between the germline ends. This CDR3 comprises 15 residues. CDR1 SGDLS and CDR2 YYNGEE come from the germline V gene. This clone was seen once. As yet, its antigen is unknown. This sequence joins TRBV9 and TRBJ1-2; D perhaps matches TRBD1 (6 bases). The sequence derives from a man aged 40-49 years with T-cell large granular lymphocyte leukemia. Some clones in this sample may be carry-over from other donors' samples. Sequencing was performed on peripheral blood mononuclear cells. The CDR3 DNA follows: TGTGCCAGCAGCGGACGCCCGACAGGATCCTATGGCTACACCTTC. Amino acids: CASSGRPTGSYGYTF.